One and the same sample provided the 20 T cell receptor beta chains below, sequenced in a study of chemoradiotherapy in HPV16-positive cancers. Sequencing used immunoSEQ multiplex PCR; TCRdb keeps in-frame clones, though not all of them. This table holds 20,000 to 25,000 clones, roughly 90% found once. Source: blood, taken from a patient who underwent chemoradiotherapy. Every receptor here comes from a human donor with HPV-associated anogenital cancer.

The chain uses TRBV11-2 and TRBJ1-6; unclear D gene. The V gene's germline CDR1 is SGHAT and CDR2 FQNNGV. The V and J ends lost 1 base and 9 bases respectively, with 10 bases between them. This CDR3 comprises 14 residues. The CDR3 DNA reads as TGTGCCAGCAGCTTAGGAATCGGGTTTTCACCCCTCCACTTT. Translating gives CASSLGIGFSPLHF.

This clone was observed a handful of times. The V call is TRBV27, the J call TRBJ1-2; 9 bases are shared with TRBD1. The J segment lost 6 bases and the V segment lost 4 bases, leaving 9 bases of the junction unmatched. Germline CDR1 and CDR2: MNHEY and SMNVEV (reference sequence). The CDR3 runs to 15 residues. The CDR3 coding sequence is TGTGCCAGCAGTTACGACAGGGGGTCCCCGAATGGCTACACCTTC. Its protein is CASSYDRGSPNGYTF.

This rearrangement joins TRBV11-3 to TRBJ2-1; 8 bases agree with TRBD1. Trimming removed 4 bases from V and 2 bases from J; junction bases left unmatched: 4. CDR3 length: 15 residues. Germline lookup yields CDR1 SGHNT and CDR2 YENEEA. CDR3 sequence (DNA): TGTGCCAGCAGCTCCGGGACAGGACCCTACAATGAGCAGTTCTTC. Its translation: CASSSGTGPYNEQFF.

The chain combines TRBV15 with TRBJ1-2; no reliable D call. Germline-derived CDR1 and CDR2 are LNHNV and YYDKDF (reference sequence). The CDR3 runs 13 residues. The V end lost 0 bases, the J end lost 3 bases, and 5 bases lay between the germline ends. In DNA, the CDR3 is TGTGCCACCAGCAGAGATTTGGACTATGGCTACACCTTC. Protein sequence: CATSRDLDYGYTF.

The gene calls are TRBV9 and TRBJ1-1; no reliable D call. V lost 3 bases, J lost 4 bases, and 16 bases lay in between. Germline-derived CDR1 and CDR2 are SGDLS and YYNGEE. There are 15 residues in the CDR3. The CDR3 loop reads CASSDLRASSTEAFF. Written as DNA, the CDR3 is TGTGCCAGCAGCGACCTCCGGGCCTCGTCCACTGAAGCTTTCTTT.

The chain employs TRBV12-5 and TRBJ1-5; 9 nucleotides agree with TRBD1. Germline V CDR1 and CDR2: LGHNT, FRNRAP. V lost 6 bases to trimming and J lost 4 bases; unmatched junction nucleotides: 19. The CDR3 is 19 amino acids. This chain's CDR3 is CASGSHRDRAPRGNQPQHF. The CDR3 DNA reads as TGTGCTAGTGGCTCCCACCGGGACAGGGCGCCCAGGGGGAATCAGCCCCAGCATTTT. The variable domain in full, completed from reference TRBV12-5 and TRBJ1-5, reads DARVTQTPRHKVTEMGQEVTMRCQPILGHNTVFWYRQTMMQGLELLAYFRNRAPLDDSGMPKDRFSAEMPDATLATLKIQPSEPRDSAVYFCASGSHRDRAPRGNQPQHFGDGTRLSIL.

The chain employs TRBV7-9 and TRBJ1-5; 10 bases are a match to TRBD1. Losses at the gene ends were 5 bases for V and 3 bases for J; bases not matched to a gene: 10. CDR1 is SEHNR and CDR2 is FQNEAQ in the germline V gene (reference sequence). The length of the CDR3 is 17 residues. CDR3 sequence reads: CASSPLAGTGVNQPQHF. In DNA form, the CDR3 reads TGTGCCAGCAGCCCCTTGGCGGGGACAGGGGTCAATCAGCCCCAGCATTTT.

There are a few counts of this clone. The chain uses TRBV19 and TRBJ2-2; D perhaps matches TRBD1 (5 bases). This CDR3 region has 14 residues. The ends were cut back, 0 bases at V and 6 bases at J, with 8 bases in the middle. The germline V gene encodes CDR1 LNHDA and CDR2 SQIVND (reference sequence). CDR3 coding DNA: TGTGCCAGTAGTATAGATCAGGGCCCCGGGGAGCTGTTTTTT. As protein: CASSIDQGPGELFF.

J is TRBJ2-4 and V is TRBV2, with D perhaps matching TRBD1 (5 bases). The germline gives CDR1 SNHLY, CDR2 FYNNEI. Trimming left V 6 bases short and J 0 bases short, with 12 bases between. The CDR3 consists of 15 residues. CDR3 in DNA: TGTGCCAGCAGCGTGACAGCCTTAGCCAAAAACATTCAGTACTTC. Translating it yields CASSVTALAKNIQYF.

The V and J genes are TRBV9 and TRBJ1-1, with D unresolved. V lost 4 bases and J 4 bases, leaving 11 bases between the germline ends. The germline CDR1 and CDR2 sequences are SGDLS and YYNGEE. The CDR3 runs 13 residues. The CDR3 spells CASSRQWTTEAFF. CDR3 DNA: TGTGCCAGCAGCCGGCAGTGGACCACTGAAGCTTTCTTT.

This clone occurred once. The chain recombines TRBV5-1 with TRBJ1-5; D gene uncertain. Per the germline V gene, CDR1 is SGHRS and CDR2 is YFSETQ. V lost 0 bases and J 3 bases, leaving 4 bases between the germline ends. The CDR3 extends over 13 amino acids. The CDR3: CASSLGPNQPQHF. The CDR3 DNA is TGCGCCAGCAGCTTGGGCCCCAATCAGCCCCAGCATTTT.

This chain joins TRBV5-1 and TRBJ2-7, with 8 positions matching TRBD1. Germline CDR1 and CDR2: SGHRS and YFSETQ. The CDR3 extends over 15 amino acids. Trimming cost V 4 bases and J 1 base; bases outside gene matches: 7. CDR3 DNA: TGCGCCAGCAGCGGCTGGGGACAGGAGTCCTACGAGCAGTACTTC. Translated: CASSGWGQESYEQYF. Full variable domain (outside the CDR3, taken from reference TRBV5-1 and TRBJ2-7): KAGVTQTPRYLIKTRGQQVTLSCSPISGHRSVSWYQQTPGQGLQFLFEYFSETQRNKGNFPGRFSGRQFSNSRSEMNVSTLELGDSALYLCASSGWGQESYEQYFGPGTRLTVT.

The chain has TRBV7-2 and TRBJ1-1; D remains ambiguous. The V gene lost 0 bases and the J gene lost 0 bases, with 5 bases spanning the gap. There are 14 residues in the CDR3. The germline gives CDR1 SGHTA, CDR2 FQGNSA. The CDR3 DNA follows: TGTGCCAGCAGCTTAGCGGGGATGAACACTGAAGCTTTCTTT. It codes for CASSLAGMNTEAFF.

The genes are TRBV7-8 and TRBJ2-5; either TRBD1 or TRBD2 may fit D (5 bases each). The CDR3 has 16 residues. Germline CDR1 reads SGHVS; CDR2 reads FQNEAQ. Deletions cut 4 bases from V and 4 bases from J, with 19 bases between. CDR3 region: CASSSLGTAAGETQYF. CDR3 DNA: TGTGCCAGCAGCTCCCTGGGGACGGCTGCCGGAGAGACCCAGTACTTC.

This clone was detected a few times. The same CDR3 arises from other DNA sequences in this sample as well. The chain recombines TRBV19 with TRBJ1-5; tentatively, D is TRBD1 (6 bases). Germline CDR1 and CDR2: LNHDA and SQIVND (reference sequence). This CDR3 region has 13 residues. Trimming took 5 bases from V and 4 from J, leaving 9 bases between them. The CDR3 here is CASSPQGNQPQHF. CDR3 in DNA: TGTGCCAGTAGTCCACAGGGAAATCAGCCCCAGCATTTT.

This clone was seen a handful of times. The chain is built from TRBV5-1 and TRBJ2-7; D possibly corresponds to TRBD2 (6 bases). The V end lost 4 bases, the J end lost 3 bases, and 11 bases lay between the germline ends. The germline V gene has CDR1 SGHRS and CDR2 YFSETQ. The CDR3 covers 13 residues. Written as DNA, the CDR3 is TGCGCCAGCAGCCCCTCTAGCGACTACGAGCAGTACTTC. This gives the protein CASSPSSDYEQYF.

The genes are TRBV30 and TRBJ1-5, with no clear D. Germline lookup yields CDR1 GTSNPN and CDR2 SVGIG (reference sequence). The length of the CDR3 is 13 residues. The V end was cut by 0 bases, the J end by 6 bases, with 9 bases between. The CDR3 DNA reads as TGTGCCTGGAGTGTTGCGGGTTTTCAGCCCCAGCATTTT. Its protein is CAWSVAGFQPQHF.

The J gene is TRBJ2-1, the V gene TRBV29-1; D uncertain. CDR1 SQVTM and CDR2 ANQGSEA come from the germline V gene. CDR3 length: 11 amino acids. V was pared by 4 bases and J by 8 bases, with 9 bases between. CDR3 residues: CSVGSWDEQFF. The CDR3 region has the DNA TGCAGCGTTGGAAGTTGGGATGAGCAGTTCTTC.

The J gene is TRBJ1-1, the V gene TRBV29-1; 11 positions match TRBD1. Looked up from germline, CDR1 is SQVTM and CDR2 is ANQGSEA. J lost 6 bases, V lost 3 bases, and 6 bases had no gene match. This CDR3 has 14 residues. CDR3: CSVDLRTGGAEAFF. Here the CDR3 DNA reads TGCAGCGTTGACCTCCGGACAGGGGGCGCTGAAGCTTTCTTT. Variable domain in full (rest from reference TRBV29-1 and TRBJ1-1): SAVISQKPSRDICQRGTSLTIQCQVDSQVTMMFWYRQQPGQSLTLIATANQGSEATYESGFVIDKFPISRPNLTFSTLTVSNMSPEDSSIYLCSVDLRTGGAEAFFGQGTRLTVV.

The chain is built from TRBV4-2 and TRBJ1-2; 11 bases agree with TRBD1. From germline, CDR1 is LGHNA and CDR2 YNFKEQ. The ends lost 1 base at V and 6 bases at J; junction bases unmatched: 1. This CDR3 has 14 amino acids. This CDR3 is CASSQGGQGDGYTF. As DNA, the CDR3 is TGTGCCAGCAGCCAAGGGGGACAGGGGGATGGCTACACCTTC.